The 2 T cell receptor beta chains below were found in one sample sequenced in a study of T-cell memory formation after mild COVID-19. TCRdb reanalysed the 5' RACE reads using MiXCR and keeps one entry per CDR3 protein. The profile shows approximately 290,000 distinct CDR3 sequences, 15% to 20% of them singletons. The sequencing sample was made of PBMCs or a T cell subset sorted from them (not recorded which). The receptors come from a man between 18 and 35 years old who had mild COVID-19 (a few samples of this study predate the infection). Cell type and time point are not known.

V and J are TRBV6-2 or TRBV6-3 and TRBJ2-3; no clear D. Between the trimmed V and J ends, which lost 2 bases and 0 bases, there was a span of 12 bases. The CDR3 has 16 residues. Germline V gene data show CDR1 as MNHEY and CDR2 as SVGEGT. DNA for the CDR3: TGTGCCAGCAGTTACCGTGGCCGGGCGAGCACAGATACGCAGTATTTT. It encodes CASSYRGRASTDTQYF.

J is TRBJ2-7 and V is TRBV6-6, with TRBD1 matching over 8 bases. The CDR3 consists of 12 residues. Losses at the gene ends were 4 bases for V and 5 bases for J; bases not matched to a gene: 1. CDR1 and CDR2 (germline): MNHNY, SVGAGI (reference sequence). CDR3 DNA sequence: TGTGCCAGCAGTTGGACAGGGCACGAGCAGTACGTC. The encoded protein is CASSWTGHEQYV.